This entry is about one TCR beta chain. The sample originates from a study of blood T cells in healthy people across ages. A second PCR of 7 to 11 cycles used a sample-barcoded 5' primer and a J-beta primer mix. TCRdb analysed the 5' RACE reads with MiXCR anew, one entry per CDR3 protein. Here the sample spans roughly 1.9 million distinct CDR3 sequences, about 39% being singletons. Trimming shortened V by 4 bases and J by 7 bases, and 13 bases separated the two germline ends. This CDR3 has 13 residues. Germline V lookup: CDR1 SQVTM, CDR2 ANQGSEA. The rearrangement joins TRBV29-1 to TRBJ1-4; D gene ambiguous. Material: blood. This clonotype originated in a human donor in good health. CDR3 protein: CSVVWQSGEKLFF. CDR3 nucleotides: TGCAGCGTTGTATGGCAGTCAGGTGAAAAACTGTTTTTT.